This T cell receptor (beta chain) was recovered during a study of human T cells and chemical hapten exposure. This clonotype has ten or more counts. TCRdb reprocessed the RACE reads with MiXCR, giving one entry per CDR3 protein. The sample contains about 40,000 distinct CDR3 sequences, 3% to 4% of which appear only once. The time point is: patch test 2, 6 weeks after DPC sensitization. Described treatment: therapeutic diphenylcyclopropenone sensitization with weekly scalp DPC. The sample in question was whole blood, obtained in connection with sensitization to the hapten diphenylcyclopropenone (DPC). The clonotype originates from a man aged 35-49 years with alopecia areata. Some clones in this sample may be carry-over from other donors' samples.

The CDR3: CASSLGRTGNQPQHF. As DNA, the CDR3 is TGTGCCAGCAGCTTGGGGCGGACGGGCAATCAGCCCCAGCATTTT. The chain employs TRBV5-6 and TRBJ1-5; D not resolved. The CDR3 runs to 15 residues. Trimming took 0 bases from V and 2 from J, leaving 9 bases between them. Germline lookup yields CDR1 SGHDT and CDR2 YYEEEE.